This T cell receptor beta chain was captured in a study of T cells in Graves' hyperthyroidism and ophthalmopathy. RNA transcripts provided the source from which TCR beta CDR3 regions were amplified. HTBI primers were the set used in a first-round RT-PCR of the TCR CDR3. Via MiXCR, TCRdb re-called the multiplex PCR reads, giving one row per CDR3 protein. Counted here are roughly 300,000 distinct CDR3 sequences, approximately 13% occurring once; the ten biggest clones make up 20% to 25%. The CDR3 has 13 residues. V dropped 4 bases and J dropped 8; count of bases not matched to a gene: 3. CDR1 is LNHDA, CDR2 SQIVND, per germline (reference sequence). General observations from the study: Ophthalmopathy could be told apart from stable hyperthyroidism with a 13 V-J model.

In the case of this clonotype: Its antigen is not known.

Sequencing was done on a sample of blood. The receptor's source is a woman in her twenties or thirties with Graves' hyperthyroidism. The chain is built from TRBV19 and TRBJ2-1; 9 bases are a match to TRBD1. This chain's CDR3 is CASSTGTGYEQFF. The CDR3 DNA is TGTGCCAGTAGTACTGGGACAGGGTATGAGCAGTTCTTC. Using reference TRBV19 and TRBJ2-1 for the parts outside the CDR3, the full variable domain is DGGITQSPKYLFRKEGQNVTLSCEQNLNHDAMYWYRQDPGQGLRLIYYSQIVNDFQKGDIAEGYSVSREKKESFPLTVTSAQKNPTAFYLCASSTGTGYEQFFGPGTRLTVL.